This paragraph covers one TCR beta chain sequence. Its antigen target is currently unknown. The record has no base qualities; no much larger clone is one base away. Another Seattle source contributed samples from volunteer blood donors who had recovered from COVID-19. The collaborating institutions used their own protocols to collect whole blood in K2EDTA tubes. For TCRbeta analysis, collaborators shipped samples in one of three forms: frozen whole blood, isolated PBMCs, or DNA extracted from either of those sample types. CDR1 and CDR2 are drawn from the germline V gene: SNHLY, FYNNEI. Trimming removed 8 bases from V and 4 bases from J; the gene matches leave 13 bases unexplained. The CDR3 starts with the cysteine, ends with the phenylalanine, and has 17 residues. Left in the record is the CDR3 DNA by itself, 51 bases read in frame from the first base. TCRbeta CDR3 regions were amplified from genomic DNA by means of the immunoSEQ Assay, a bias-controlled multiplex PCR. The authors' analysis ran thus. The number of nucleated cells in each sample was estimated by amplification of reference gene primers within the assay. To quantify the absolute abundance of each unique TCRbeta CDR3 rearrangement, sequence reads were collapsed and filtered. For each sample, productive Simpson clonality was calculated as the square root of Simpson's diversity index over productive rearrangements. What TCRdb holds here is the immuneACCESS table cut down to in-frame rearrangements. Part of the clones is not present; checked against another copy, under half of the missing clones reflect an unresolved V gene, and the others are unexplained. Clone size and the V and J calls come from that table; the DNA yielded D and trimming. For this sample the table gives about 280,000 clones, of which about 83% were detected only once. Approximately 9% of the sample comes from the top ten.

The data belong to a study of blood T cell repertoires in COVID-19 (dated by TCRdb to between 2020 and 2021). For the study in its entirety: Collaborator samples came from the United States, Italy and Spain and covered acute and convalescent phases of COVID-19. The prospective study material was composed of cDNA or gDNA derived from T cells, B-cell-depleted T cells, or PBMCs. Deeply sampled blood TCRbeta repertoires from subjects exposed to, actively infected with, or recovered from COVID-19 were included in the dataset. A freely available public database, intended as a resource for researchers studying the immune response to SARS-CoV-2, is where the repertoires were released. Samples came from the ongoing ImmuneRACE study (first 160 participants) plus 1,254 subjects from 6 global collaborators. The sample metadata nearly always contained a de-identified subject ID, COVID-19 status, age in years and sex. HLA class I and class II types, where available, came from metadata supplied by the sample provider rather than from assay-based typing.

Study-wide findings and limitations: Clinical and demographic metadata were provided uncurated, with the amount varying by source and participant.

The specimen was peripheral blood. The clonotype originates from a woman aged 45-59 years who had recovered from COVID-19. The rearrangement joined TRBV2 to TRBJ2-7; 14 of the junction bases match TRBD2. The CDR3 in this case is CASAHGGTSGGQYEQYF. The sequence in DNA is TGTGCCAGCGCACACGGAGGGACTAGCGGGGGACAATACGAGCAGTACTTC. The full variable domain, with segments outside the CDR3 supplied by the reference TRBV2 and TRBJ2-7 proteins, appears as EPEVTQTPSHQVTQMGQEVILRCVPISNHLYFYWYRQILGQKVEFLVSFYNNEISEKSEIFDDQFSVERPDGSNFTLKIRSTKLEDSAMYFCASAHGGTSGGQYEQYFGPGTRLTVT.